This record looks at one T cell receptor (beta chain) sequence and its context. TCRdb's table, derived via immunoSEQ multiplex PCR, lists solely in-frame clones and lacks some. The data contain approximately 7,000 clones, over 80% of them seen just once; the ten biggest clones take up roughly 4.5%. Germline-derived CDR1 and CDR2 are LGHNA and YNFKEQ. Between the trimmed V and J ends, which lost 1 base and 3 bases, there was a span of 18 bases. The CDR3 spans 18 residues. The data were taken from a study of neoadjuvant nivolumab and ipilimumab in lung cancer. The rearrangement joins TRBV4-2 to TRBJ2-2; D unresolved. The sequencing here drew on tumor tissue, taken after neoadjuvant nivolumab, alone or with ipilimumab, at or shortly before surgery. The sequence came from an adult with non-small cell lung cancer. This CDR3 reads CASSQGSSTTKDTGELFF. The CDR3, as DNA: TGTGCCAGCAGCCAAGGATCCAGCACCACGAAGGACACCGGGGAGCTGTTTTTT.